This TCR beta chain was obtained from a study of CXCR3-negative and CXCR3-positive naive CD8 T cells. This CDR3 is built from 16 residues. Germline CDR1 and CDR2: KGHSH and LQKENI. The CD45RO-CCR7+CD27+CD95- phenotype denoted naive CD8+ T cells. Study-wide results and limits: The study found comparably high diversity in both naive subsets and much lower diversity in memory CD8+ cells. For CXCR3-positive naive cells, TRB CDR3s were more hydrophobic than those of CXCR3-negative naive cells. With respect to TRBV-TRBJ usage, naive CXCR3-negative and CXCR3-positive cells were similar; memory differed.

Carrying UMI labels, the TRB cDNA libraries were prepared through 5' RACE. One entry per CDR3 protein, without DNA, is what TCRdb gives after re-calling the 5' RACE reads. The sample table sets out fewer than 80,000 distinct CDR3 sequences. On this clonotype itself: Its antigen is undetermined.

Input material: naive CXCR3- CD8+ T cells from blood. Subset denoted: CD45RO-CCR7+CD27+CD95- naive CD8+ T cells lacking CXCR3 (TNR3-). This receptor was obtained from a human donor in good health. Some clones in this sample may be carry-over from other donors' samples. This chain uses TRBV18 with TRBJ2-7; the TCRdb call, TRBD1, lacks DNA for checking. CDR3 loop: CASSPKKTGRIHEQYF.